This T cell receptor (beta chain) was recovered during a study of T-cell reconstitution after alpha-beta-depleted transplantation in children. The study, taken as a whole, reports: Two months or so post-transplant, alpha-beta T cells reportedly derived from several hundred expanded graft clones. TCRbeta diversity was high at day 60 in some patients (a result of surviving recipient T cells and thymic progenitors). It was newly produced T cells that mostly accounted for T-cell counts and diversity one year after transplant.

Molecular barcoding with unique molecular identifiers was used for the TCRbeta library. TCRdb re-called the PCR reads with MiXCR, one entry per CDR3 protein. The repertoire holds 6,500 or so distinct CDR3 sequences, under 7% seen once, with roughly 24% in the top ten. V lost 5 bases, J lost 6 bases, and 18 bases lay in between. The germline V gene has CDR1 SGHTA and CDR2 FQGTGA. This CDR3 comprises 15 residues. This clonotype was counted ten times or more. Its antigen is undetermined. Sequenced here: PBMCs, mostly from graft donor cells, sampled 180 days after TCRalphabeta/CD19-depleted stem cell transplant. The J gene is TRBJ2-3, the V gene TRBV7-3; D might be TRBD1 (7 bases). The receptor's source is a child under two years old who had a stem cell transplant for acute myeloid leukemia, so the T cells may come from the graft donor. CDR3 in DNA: TGTGCCAGCAGCACTAGCCGGACAGGCATGGATACGCAGTATTTT. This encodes CASSTSRTGMDTQYF.